The entry below gives a single T cell receptor beta chain sequence along with its context. The data stem from a study of blood T cell repertoires in COVID-19. The protocol was immunoSEQ multiplex PCR, while the TCRdb copy is restricted to in-frame clones and leaves out a portion. This sample has about 120,000 clones, with 80% to 90% found just once. This CDR3 has 17 amino acids. Germline assignment: CDR1 MDHEN and CDR2 SYDVKM. Trimming removed 1 base from V and 0 bases from J, with 15 bases in between. The sequenced sample consisted of peripheral blood. The clonotype comes from a human donor with acute or convalescent COVID-19. The donor label of this sample is uncertain. The V call is TRBV28, the J call TRBJ1-1; a weak D match, TRBD1 (6 bases). The CDR3 loop is CASSLSGRGPVNTEAFF. CDR3 DNA sequence: TGTGCCAGCAGTTTATCGGGCAGGGGACCGGTGAACACTGAAGCTTTCTTT. The entire variable domain, with the rest obtained from reference TRBV28 and TRBJ1-1, is as follows: DVKVTQSSRYLVKRTGEKVFLECVQDMDHENMFWYRQDPGLGLRLIYFSYDVKMKEKGDIPEGYSVSREKKERFSLILESASTNQTSMYLCASSLSGRGPVNTEAFFGQGTRLTVV.